One sample yielded the 21 T cell receptor beta chains listed below, sequenced in a study of shared clonotypes between healthy human individuals. The protocol was immunoSEQ multiplex PCR, while the TCRdb copy is restricted to in-frame clones and leaves out a portion. The profile shows about 2.3 million clones, less than 95% of them singletons. The specimen was naive CD4+ T cells from PBMCs. Subset noted: CD45RA+ positively selected. The receptors were gathered from a man aged 18 to 30 in good health. Some clones in this sample may be carry-over from other donors' samples.

The gene calls are TRBV5-4 and TRBJ2-7; weak D call: TRBD1 (6 bases). There are 13 residues in the CDR3. V lost 4 bases and J 3 bases, leaving 11 bases between the germline ends. Germline-derived CDR1 and CDR2 are SGHNT and YYREEE (reference sequence). CDR3 in DNA: TGTGCCAGCAGCACTACAGGGATCTACGAGCAGTACTTC. It codes for CASSTTGIYEQYF.

This clone was seen a handful of times. J is TRBJ1-5 and V is TRBV27, with a tentative D call TRBD1 (6 bases). The germline CDR1 and CDR2 sequences are MNHEY and SMNVEV (reference sequence). This CDR3 has 14 amino acids. Trimming stripped 5 bases from V and 1 base from J, with 9 bases between. The CDR3 region has the DNA TGTGCCAGCAGTCCCGACAGGAGCAATCAGCCCCAGCATTTT. It translates to CASSPDRSNQPQHF.

This chain joins TRBV6-1 and TRBJ2-2, with 14 bases fitting TRBD2. Trimming took 2 bases from V and 5 from J; bases not matched to a gene: 4. CDR1 and CDR2 (germline): MNHNS, SASEGT. This CDR3 has 17 amino acids. CDR3 protein: CASSERGTSGRTGELFF. DNA of the CDR3: TGTGCCAGCAGTGAAAGGGGGACTAGCGGGAGAACCGGGGAGCTGTTTTTT.

This clone has only one observation. The chain couples TRBV7-2 to TRBJ1-2, with D tentatively TRBD1 (5 bases). Germline V lookup: CDR1 SGHTA, CDR2 FQGNSA. This CDR3 region has 17 residues. Trimming cost V 1 base and J 1 base, with 16 bases left between them. In DNA form, the CDR3 reads TGTGCCAGCAGCTTAGACCAGGGCTCGAGACTTAACTATGGCTACACCTTC. It codes for CASSLDQGSRLNYGYTF.

V and J are TRBV5-4 and TRBJ2-2; D not resolved. V lost 1 base to trimming and J lost 0 bases, with 4 bases between them. The CDR3 contains 14 residues. CDR1 is SGHNT and CDR2 is YYREEE in the germline V gene (reference sequence). This CDR3 reads CASSLYANTGELFF. CDR3 in DNA: TGTGCCAGCAGCTTGTATGCGAACACCGGGGAGCTGTTTTTT. Based on the CDR3 plus reference TRBV5-4 and TRBJ2-2, the full variable domain is ETGVTQSPTHLIKTRGQQVTLRCSSQSGHNTVSWYQQALGQGPQFIFQYYREEENGRGNFPPRFSGLQFPNYSSELNVNALELDDSALYLCASSLYANTGELFFGEGSRLTVL.

CDR3 residues: CASNGIYQPQHF. The CDR3 DNA reads as TGTGCCAGCAACGGAATATATCAGCCCCAGCATTTT. This rearrangement joins TRBV28 to TRBJ1-5; D unclear. The V and J ends lost 7 bases and 5 bases respectively, with 9 bases between them. This CDR3 region has 12 residues. Germline assignment: CDR1 MDHEN and CDR2 SYDVKM.

This chain connects TRBV28 to TRBJ2-7; no definite D call. Germline V gene sequence: CDR1 MDHEN, CDR2 SYDVKM. This CDR3 has 11 residues. The germline V and J ends were trimmed by 4 bases and 9 bases, with 10 bases remaining between them. The CDR3 reads CASSSSTRQYF. The CDR3 bases are TGTGCCAGCAGTTCCTCTACGAGGCAGTACTTC.

The rearrangement links TRBV11-2 to TRBJ2-3, with 7 bases matching TRBD2. Trimming took 5 bases from V and 0 from J; bases not matched to a gene: 11. Germline V gene data show CDR1 as SGHAT and CDR2 as FQNNGV. The CDR3 extends over 17 amino acids. CDR3 region: CASSPWGLAVSTDTQYF. The DNA of the CDR3 is TGTGCCAGCAGCCCCTGGGGCCTAGCGGTCAGCACAGATACGCAGTATTTT. The full variable domain, completed using reference TRBV11-2 and TRBJ2-3, is EAGVAQSPRYKIIEKRQSVAFWCNPISGHATLYWYQQILGQGPKLLIQFQNNGVVDDSQLPKDRFSAERLKGVDSTLKIQPAKLEDSAVYLCASSPWGLAVSTDTQYFGPGTRLTVL.

The rearrangement links TRBV11-2 to TRBJ1-3; D is uncertain. The CDR3 loop spans 16 amino acids. Trimming took off 0 bases at V and 4 bases at J, with 13 bases between the two ends. Germline loops: CDR1 SGHAT, CDR2 FQNNGV. CDR3 in DNA: TGTGCCAGCAGCTTAGATCTGAGAGTGAGAGGAAACACCATATATTTT. This translates into CASSLDLRVRGNTIYF. Full variable domain (rest looked up from reference TRBV11-2 and TRBJ1-3): EAGVAQSPRYKIIEKRQSVAFWCNPISGHATLYWYQQILGQGPKLLIQFQNNGVVDDSQLPKDRFSAERLKGVDSTLKIQPAKLEDSAVYLCASSLDLRVRGNTIYFGEGSWLTVV.

The gene calls are TRBV5-4 and TRBJ2-1; 8 bases align to TRBD2. There are 13 residues in the CDR3. Trimming at V came to 4 bases and at J to 12 bases, leaving 9 bases not matched to a gene. The germline V gene has CDR1 SGHNT and CDR2 YYREEE (reference sequence). The CDR3 reads CASSLGGSGRQFF. Here the CDR3 DNA reads TGTGCCAGCAGCCTGGGGGGCAGCGGGAGGCAGTTCTTC.

The chain uses TRBV28 and TRBJ2-7; TRBD2 aligns across 7 bases. CDR3 size: 15 residues. J gave up 2 bases and V 5 bases, and 9 bases lay outside the gene matches. CDR1 and CDR2 (germline): MDHEN, SYDVKM. The CDR3, as DNA: TGTGCCAGCAGTCCCGAGGGAGCGGGAACCTACGAGCAGTACTTC. Protein product: CASSPEGAGTYEQYF.

The J gene is TRBJ1-5, the V gene TRBV6-6; tentative D call: TRBD1 (6 bases). The germline V gene encodes CDR1 MNHNY and CDR2 SVGAGI (reference sequence). Trimming shortened V by 5 bases and J by 0 bases, and 11 bases separated the two germline ends. The CDR3 runs to 15 residues. The CDR3 DNA reads TGTGCCAGCAGTCTCGACAGGTATAGCAATCAGCCCCAGCATTTT. Its translation is CASSLDRYSNQPQHF.

The chain joins TRBV28 to TRBJ1-5; D might be TRBD1 (5 bases). V lost 4 bases to trimming and J lost 4 bases, with 11 bases between them. Germline CDR1 is MDHEN and CDR2 is SYDVKM. The CDR3 is made up of 14 amino acids. The CDR3 loop reads CASSSGLYNQPQHF. As DNA, the CDR3 is TGTGCCAGCAGTTCGGGACTTTATAATCAGCCCCAGCATTTT.

With regard to this clone: This same CDR3 is encoded by further DNA sequences in the sample. J is TRBJ1-1 and V is TRBV29-1; D ambiguous. Trimming stripped 4 bases from V and 0 bases from J, with 6 bases between. CDR3 length: 12 residues. Germline V CDR1 and CDR2: SQVTM, ANQGSEA. CDR3 nucleotides: TGCAGCGTTGCCGGGTTGAACACTGAAGCTTTCTTT. As protein: CSVAGLNTEAFF.

This chain joins TRBV19 and TRBJ2-3; 8 bases agree with TRBD2. The germline V gene has CDR1 LNHDA and CDR2 SQIVND (reference sequence). The CDR3 runs 17 residues. The V gene end was trimmed by 5 bases and the J gene end by 1 base; junction bases not matched to a gene: 11. The CDR3 sequence is CASSALPTSGGTDTQYF. CDR3 nucleotides: TGTGCCAGTAGTGCCTTACCAACTAGCGGAGGCACAGATACGCAGTATTTT.

This clone appeared once. V and J are TRBV29-1 and TRBJ2-1; D gene ambiguous. The V and J ends lost 0 bases and 10 bases respectively, with 22 bases between them. The germline V gene encodes CDR1 SQVTM and CDR2 ANQGSEA. CDR3 length: 16 amino acids. CDR3 coding DNA: TGCAGCGTTGAAGATTCGGCTGATCTCCCCCCGGCGGAGCAGTTCTTC. Translated: CSVEDSADLPPAEQFF.

This sequence joins TRBV5-1 and TRBJ2-3; the D gene is possibly TRBD2 (5 bases). Germline V gives CDR1 SGHRS, CDR2 YFSETQ. The CDR3 sequence is 13 residues long. V was trimmed by 3 bases and J by 6 bases, leaving 11 bases between them. The CDR3 DNA is TGCGCCAGCAGCTGGACTGTGTCTGATACGCAGTATTTT. Translation gives CASSWTVSDTQYF.

This chain connects TRBV28 to TRBJ1-1; weak D call: TRBD1 (6 bases). Germline values: CDR1 MDHEN, CDR2 SYDVKM. Trimming removed 4 bases from V and 4 bases from J, with 16 bases in between. The CDR3 loop spans 15 amino acids. The chain's CDR3 is CASSWGAGLSTEAFF. CDR3 DNA: TGTGCCAGCAGTTGGGGGGCGGGTTTATCCACTGAAGCTTTCTTT.

The V gene is TRBV7-3, the J gene TRBJ2-7; TRBD1 is a possible D gene (6 bases). The CDR3 runs to 15 residues. Germline loops: CDR1 SGHTA, CDR2 FQGTGA. The V end lost 5 bases, the J end lost 0 bases, and 14 bases lay between the germline ends. The CDR3 DNA reads TGTGCCAGCAGCCCCCGCTTCAGGGGCTCCTACGAGCAGTACTTC. Translation: CASSPRFRGSYEQYF.

The V gene is TRBV29-1, the J gene TRBJ1-1; unclear D gene. This CDR3 is 12 amino acids long. Trimming cost V 4 bases and J 10 bases, with 16 bases left between them. The germline CDR1 and CDR2 sequences are SQVTM and ANQGSEA. Written as DNA, the CDR3 is TGCAGCGTTGGTGGAGTGATATTGGGAGCTTTCTTT. Translating gives CSVGGVILGAFF.

Turning to this clone: This specimen includes other DNA sequences encoding the same CDR3. The rearrangement uses TRBV28 and TRBJ1-2; D is possibly TRBD1 (6 bases). CDR1 MDHEN and CDR2 SYDVKM come from the germline V gene. V lost 5 bases, J lost 5 bases, and 9 bases lay in between. This CDR3 region has 12 residues. CDR3 in DNA: TGTGCCAGCAGTCTCGGACAGTATGGCTACACCTTC. It is translated as CASSLGQYGYTF.